These 29 T cell receptor beta chains were sequenced from one sample in a study of blood T cell repertoires in COVID-19. TCRdb keeps only in-frame clones here, not all; method: immunoSEQ multiplex PCR. The sample yields more than 150,000 clones, 87% seen once. Sequences were obtained from peripheral blood. The receptors were sampled from a woman aged 70-85 years with COVID-19, enrolled during active disease.

The gene calls are TRBV18 and TRBJ2-1; 7 bases match TRBD2. This CDR3 has 13 amino acids. CDR1 and CDR2 from the germline V gene are KGHSH and LQKENI. Trimming cost V 7 bases and J 7 bases; bases outside gene matches: 7. The CDR3 is CASWRELGNEQFF. DNA of the CDR3: TGTGCCAGCTGGCGGGAGTTGGGGAATGAGCAGTTCTTC. Full variable domain (remainder filled in from reference TRBV18 and TRBJ2-1): NAGVMQNPRHLVRRRGQEARLRCSPMKGHSHVYWYRQLPEEGLKFMVYLQKENIIDESGMPKERFSAEFPKEGPSILRIQQVVRGDSAAYFCASWRELGNEQFFGPGTRLTVL.

V usage is TRBV5-5 and J usage is TRBJ1-5; weak D call: TRBD1 (5 bases). The V gene's germline CDR1 is SGHKS and CDR2 YYEKEE (reference sequence). This CDR3 is 15 amino acids long. The ends were cut back, 3 bases at V and 6 bases at J, with 16 bases in the middle. The CDR3, as DNA: TGTGCCAGCAGCTGGTCGACAGATCATAGTCAGCCCCAGCATTTT. Its protein is CASSWSTDHSQPQHF.

CDR3 region: CASISGQGTYEQYF. The CDR3 DNA reads as TGTGCCAGTATCTCGGGACAGGGAACCTACGAGCAGTACTTC. V and J are TRBV19 and TRBJ2-7; 9 nucleotides match TRBD1. J lost 2 bases, V lost 7 bases, and 6 bases had no gene match. The CDR3 spans 14 residues. Per the germline V gene, CDR1 is LNHDA and CDR2 is SQIVND (reference sequence).

This chain connects TRBV5-4 to TRBJ2-7; TRBD1 might be the D (5 bases). Germline CDR1 reads SGHNT; CDR2 reads YYREEE (reference sequence). The length of the CDR3 is 13 residues. Trimming pared 1 base from V and 8 bases from J, leaving 13 bases between. The CDR3 loop is CASSLTGNPKQYF. CDR3 nucleotides: TGTGCCAGCAGCTTGACAGGCAACCCGAAGCAGTACTTC.

The V and J genes are TRBV10-3 and TRBJ2-3, with 12 positions matching TRBD1. CDR3 length: 15 amino acids. Looked up from germline, CDR1 is ENHRY and CDR2 is SYGVKD. J was trimmed by 8 bases and V by 6 bases; bases with no gene match: 9. The CDR3 protein is CAISSGTGGFFTQYF. The DNA of the CDR3 is TGTGCCATCAGCTCCGGGACAGGGGGCTTTTTTACGCAGTATTTT.

The gene calls are TRBV10-3 and TRBJ2-3; unclear D gene. CDR3 length: 15 residues. Deletions cut 0 bases from V and 2 bases from J, with 9 bases between. Per germline, CDR1 ENHRY and CDR2 SYGVKD. CDR3 amino acids: CAISESQFITDTQYF. In nucleotides, the CDR3 is TGTGCCATCAGTGAGTCCCAGTTTATCACAGATACGCAGTATTTT.

The chain joins TRBV5-1 to TRBJ1-1; D is ambiguous. From germline, CDR1 is SGHRS and CDR2 YFSETQ. The CDR3 sequence is 13 residues long. Trimming pared 0 bases from V and 3 bases from J, leaving 6 bases between. CDR3 amino acids: CASSLAGDTEAFF. The DNA for the CDR3 is TGCGCCAGCAGCTTGGCCGGGGACACTGAAGCTTTCTTT.

The rearrangement joins TRBV3-1 (or the pseudogene TRBV3-2) to TRBJ2-5; D remains ambiguous. The CDR3 is 13 amino acids. From germline, CDR1 is LGHDT and CDR2 YNNKEL (reference sequence). Deletions cut 2 bases from V and 4 bases from J, with 8 bases between. The CDR3 region has the DNA TGTGCCAGCAGCCAAATGGCGGTAGAGACCCAGTACTTC. Translated, it gives CASSQMAVETQYF.

The J gene is TRBJ2-4, the V gene TRBV20-1, with 12 bases fitting TRBD2. Germline values: CDR1 DFQATT, CDR2 SNEGSKA (reference sequence). CDR3 length equals 18 residues. After removal of 3 bases from V and 0 bases from J, the junction contained 9 bases not matched to a gene. The chain's CDR3 is CSASKGLAGSQAKNIQYF. DNA for the CDR3: TGCAGTGCTAGTAAAGGACTAGCGGGATCACAAGCCAAAAACATTCAGTACTTC.

This clone was detected only once. The J gene is TRBJ1-5, the V gene TRBV18; D is possibly TRBD1 (6 bases). This CDR3 is 15 amino acids long. Trimming cost V 1 base and J 4 bases, with 11 bases left between them. Germline V CDR1 and CDR2: KGHSH, LQKENI. In DNA form, the CDR3 reads TGTGCCAGCTCACCACAACAGGGTAGTAATCAGCCCCAGCATTTT. Translated, it gives CASSPQQGSNQPQHF. Full variable domain (outside the CDR3, taken from reference TRBV18 and TRBJ1-5): NAGVMQNPRHLVRRRGQEARLRCSPMKGHSHVYWYRQLPEEGLKFMVYLQKENIIDESGMPKERFSAEFPKEGPSILRIQQVVRGDSAAYFCASSPQQGSNQPQHFGDGTRLSIL.

The chain joins TRBV5-1 to TRBJ2-7; 8 positions agree with TRBD2. This CDR3 region has 16 residues. CDR1 and CDR2 (germline): SGHRS, YFSETQ. J gave up 3 bases and V 0 bases, and 8 bases lay outside the gene matches. CDR3 nucleotides: TGCGCCAGCAGCTTGGGGGTAGCGGGAACTAGCTACGAGCAGTACTTC. This encodes CASSLGVAGTSYEQYF.

The J gene is TRBJ2-7, the V gene TRBV7-3; D gene unclear. Germline CDR1 is SGHTA and CDR2 is FQGTGA. The CDR3 extends over 8 amino acids. The CDR3 nucleotides are TGTGCCAGCAGCTTTTGGGCGGTC. Its protein is CASSFWAV.

V and J are TRBV6-5 and TRBJ1-2, with a tentative D call TRBD1 (5 bases). Germline CDR1 reads MNHEY; CDR2 reads SVGAGI. The CDR3 runs to 13 residues. V was trimmed by 6 bases and J by 1 base, leaving 9 bases between them. The CDR3 loop reads CASRGRGNYGYTF. The CDR3 bases are TGTGCCAGCAGGGGGAGGGGTAACTATGGCTACACCTTC.

This chain connects TRBV12-3 or TRBV12-4 to TRBJ1-2; D call uncertain. Trimming removed 3 bases from V and 0 bases from J, with 5 bases in between. CDR3 length: 13 residues. The CDR3 region is CASSLSANYGYTF. The DNA for the CDR3 is TGTGCCAGCAGTTTGTCGGCTAACTATGGCTACACCTTC.

The chain carries TRBV11-1 and TRBJ2-3, with D uncertain. The germline V gene encodes CDR1 SGHAT and CDR2 FQDESV (reference sequence). V gave up 7 bases and J gave up 4 bases, with 18 bases separating them. The CDR3 runs to 15 residues. The CDR3 sequence is CASKYRPGTSDTQYF. The DNA for the CDR3 is TGTGCCAGCAAATATAGGCCAGGAACCTCAGATACGCAGTATTTT.

The CDR3 sequence: CASSQAGQGPRYTF. The CDR3 region has the DNA TGTGCCAGCAGCCAAGCAGGACAGGGTCCCCGTTACACCTTC. V is TRBV3-1 (or the pseudogene TRBV3-2) and J is TRBJ1-2; 8 nucleotides line up with TRBD1. This CDR3 region has 14 residues. The J segment lost 11 bases and the V segment lost 1 base, leaving 9 bases of the junction unmatched. Germline-derived CDR1 and CDR2 are LGHDT and YNNKEL (reference sequence).

This clone was found a few times. The chain has TRBV6-2 or TRBV6-3 and TRBJ1-1, with TRBD1 matching over 7 bases. Germline-derived CDR1 and CDR2 are MNHEY and SVGEGT. CDR3 length: 14 residues. With 6 bases clipped from V and 3 bases from J, the junction kept 7 bases outside the gene matches. The CDR3 DNA reads as TGTGCCAGCAGCACAGACAGGGTGTACACTGAAGCTTTCTTT. Translated, it gives CASSTDRVYTEAFF.

The genes are TRBV3-1 (or the pseudogene TRBV3-2) and TRBJ2-7; TRBD1 aligns across 8 bases. The CDR3 loop spans 14 amino acids. Germline V lookup: CDR1 LGHDT, CDR2 YNNKEL (reference sequence). Trimming removed 7 bases from V and 4 bases from J; junction bases left unmatched: 9. This CDR3 is CASTQGAASYEQYF. In DNA, the CDR3 is TGTGCCAGCACCCAGGGGGCCGCATCGTACGAGCAGTACTTC.

The CDR3 DNA reads TGTGCCAGCACTAATAGCGGGGGCAGAAATGAGCAGTTCTTC. It yields the protein CASTNSGGRNEQFF. This rearrangement joins TRBV19 to TRBJ2-1, with 9 bases matching TRBD2. The ends lost 9 bases at V and 7 bases at J; junction bases unmatched: 10. This CDR3 is built from 14 residues. From germline, CDR1 is LNHDA and CDR2 SQIVND (reference sequence).

V usage is TRBV2 and J usage is TRBJ2-3, with TRBD2 matching 9 bases. J gave up 4 bases and V 5 bases, and 1 base lay outside the gene matches. Germline V lookup: CDR1 SNHLY, CDR2 FYNNEI. The CDR3 runs 13 residues. CDR3 coding DNA: TGTGCCAGCAGTCAGCGGGAGGCAGATACGCAGTATTTT. Translated, it gives CASSQREADTQYF.

The V and J genes are TRBV30 and TRBJ2-5; D perhaps matches TRBD1 (6 bases). V was cut by 4 bases and J by 4 bases, with 10 bases left in between. CDR1 GTSNPN and CDR2 SVGIG come from the germline V gene (reference sequence). CDR3 size: 12 residues. The DNA for the CDR3 is TGTGCCTGGACCAGGGGTCGAGAGACCCAGTACTTC. This translates into CAWTRGRETQYF.

The chain joins TRBV30 to TRBJ2-7, with TRBD1 matching 12 bases. CDR1 and CDR2 from the germline V gene are GTSNPN and SVGIG (reference sequence). The CDR3 has 15 amino acids. The junction had 8 bases not matched to a gene; V was cut back by 1 base and J by 7 bases. CDR3 DNA: TGTGCCTGGAGTGGGTCGGGACAGGGGGCTGGAGAGCAGTACTTC. This codes for CAWSGSGQGAGEQYF.

Regarding this clone: The junction does not match germline at one end; this may be a read error. The gene calls are TRBV6-2 or TRBV6-3 and TRBJ2-3; 9 bases line up with TRBD1. The germline gives CDR1 MNHEY, CDR2 SVGEGT. This CDR3 region has 11 residues. DNA of the CDR3: TGTGCCAGCAGCCACGGAGGGACAGGGAGTTTT. Protein product: CASSHGGTGSF.

The chain has TRBV6-4 and TRBJ2-1; 9 nucleotides align to TRBD2. The V gene end was trimmed by 4 bases and the J gene end by 5 bases; junction bases not matched to a gene: 12. The V gene's germline CDR1 is MRHNA and CDR2 SNTAGT. The CDR3 extends over 17 amino acids. Written as DNA, the CDR3 is TGTGCCAGCAGTGGGCTAGCGGGGACGGGCGGCAACAATGAGCAGTTCTTC. Its translation: CASSGLAGTGGNNEQFF.

The chain is built from TRBV7-2 and TRBJ1-5, with D possibly being TRBD1 (6 bases). The CDR3 is 13 amino acids. V was shortened by 5 bases and J by 4 bases, with 9 bases between the two germline ends. Germline assignment: CDR1 SGHTA and CDR2 FQGNSA. The CDR3 here is CASSRTANQPQHF. The CDR3 bases are TGTGCCAGCAGCCGGACAGCAAATCAGCCCCAGCATTTT. Full variable domain (remainder filled in from reference TRBV7-2 and TRBJ1-5): GAGVSQSPSNKVTEKGKDVELRCDPISGHTALYWYRQSLGQGLEFLIYFQGNSAPDKSGLPSDRFSAERTGGSVSTLTIQRTQQEDSAVYLCASSRTANQPQHFGDGTRLSIL.

The chain combines TRBV6-5 with TRBJ1-1; the D gene is possibly TRBD1 (6 bases). The CDR3 is 14 residues long. Trimming shortened V by 7 bases and J by 4 bases, and 16 bases separated the two germline ends. The germline CDR1 and CDR2 sequences are MNHEY and SVGAGI. The CDR3 is CASNLGQIITEAFF. The CDR3 DNA reads TGTGCCAGCAATCTTGGACAGATCATCACTGAAGCTTTCTTT.

Only a few counts were recorded for this clone. This chain uses TRBV9 with TRBJ2-1; 15 bases are shared with TRBD2. Germline values: CDR1 SGDLS, CDR2 YYNGEE. V lost 2 bases, J lost 6 bases, and 6 bases stayed unmatched. This CDR3 is built from 17 residues. DNA of the CDR3: TGTGCCAGCAGCGTCACCCCGGGACTAGCGGGAGGCAATGAGCAGTTCTTC. It specifies CASSVTPGLAGGNEQFF.

The table lists this clone with a count of one. The rearrangement joins TRBV20-1 to TRBJ1-4, with unresolved D. The ends were cut back, 6 bases at V and 7 bases at J, with 9 bases in the middle. The CDR3 is 11 residues long. CDR1 is DFQATT, CDR2 SNEGSKA, per germline (reference sequence). The CDR3 coding sequence is TGCAGTGCAGCGAGGGTTGAAAAACTGTTTTTT. Translation gives CSAARVEKLFF.

V is TRBV7-8 and J is TRBJ2-6; possibly TRBD2 for D (5 bases). V shed 5 bases and J shed 0 bases, with 8 bases lying between them. CDR1 SGHVS and CDR2 FQNEAQ come from the germline V gene. The CDR3 spans 15 residues. CDR3 sequence (DNA): TGTGCCAGCAGCCGAGGGCACTCTGGGGCCAACGTCCTGACTTTC. Residues: CASSRGHSGANVLTF.